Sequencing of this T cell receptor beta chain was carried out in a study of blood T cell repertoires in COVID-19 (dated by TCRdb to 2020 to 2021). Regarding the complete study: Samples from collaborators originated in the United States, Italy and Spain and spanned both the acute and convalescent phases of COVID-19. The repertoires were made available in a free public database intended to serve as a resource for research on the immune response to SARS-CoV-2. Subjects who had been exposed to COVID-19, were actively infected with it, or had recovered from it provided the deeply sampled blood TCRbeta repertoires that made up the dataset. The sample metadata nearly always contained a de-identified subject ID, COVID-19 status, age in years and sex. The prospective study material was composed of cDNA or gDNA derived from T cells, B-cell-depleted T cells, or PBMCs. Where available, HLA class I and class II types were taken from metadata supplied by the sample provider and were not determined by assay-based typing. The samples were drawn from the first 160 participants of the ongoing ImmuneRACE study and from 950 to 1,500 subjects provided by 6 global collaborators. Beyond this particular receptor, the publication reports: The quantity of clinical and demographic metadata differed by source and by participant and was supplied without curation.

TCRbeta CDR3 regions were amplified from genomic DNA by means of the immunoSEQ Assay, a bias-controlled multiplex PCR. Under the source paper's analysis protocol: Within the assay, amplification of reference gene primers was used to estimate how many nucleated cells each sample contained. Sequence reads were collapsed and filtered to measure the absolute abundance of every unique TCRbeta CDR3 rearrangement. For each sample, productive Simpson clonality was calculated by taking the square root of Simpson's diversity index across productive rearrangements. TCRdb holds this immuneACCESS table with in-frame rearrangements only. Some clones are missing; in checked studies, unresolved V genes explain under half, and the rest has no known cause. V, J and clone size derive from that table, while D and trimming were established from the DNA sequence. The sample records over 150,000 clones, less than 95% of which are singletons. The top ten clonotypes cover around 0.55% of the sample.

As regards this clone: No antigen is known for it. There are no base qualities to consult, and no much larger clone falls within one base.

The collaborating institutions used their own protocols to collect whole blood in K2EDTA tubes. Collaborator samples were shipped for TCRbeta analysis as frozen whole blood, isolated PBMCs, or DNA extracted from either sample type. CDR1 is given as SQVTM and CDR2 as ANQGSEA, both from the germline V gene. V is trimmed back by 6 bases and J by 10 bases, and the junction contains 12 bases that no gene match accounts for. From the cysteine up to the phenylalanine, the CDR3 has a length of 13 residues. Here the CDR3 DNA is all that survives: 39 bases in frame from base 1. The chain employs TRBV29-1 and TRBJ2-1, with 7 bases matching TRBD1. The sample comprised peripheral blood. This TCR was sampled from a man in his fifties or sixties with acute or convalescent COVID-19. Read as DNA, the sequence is TGCAGCGTCGATCCCACAGGGGTGGGAGAGCAGTTCTTC. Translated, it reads CSVDPTGVGEQFF.